This TCR beta chain was obtained from a study of PD-1 blockade in classical Hodgkin lymphoma. General study points: Baseline diversity was lower in partial responders and progressors than complete responders. The study reported lower baseline TCR diversity in newly diagnosed patients than in healthy donors. By cycle point C4D1, TCR diversity had risen significantly in CD4+ cells (but not CD8+ cells).

The CDR3 sequence is 15 residues long. Germline CDR1 and CDR2: MDHEN and SYDVKM. V lost 6 bases, J lost 10 bases, and 23 bases lay in between. Of note for this clone: Its antigen is still unknown.

Sequencing used immunoSEQ multiplex PCR; TCRdb keeps in-frame clones, though not all of them. There are 90,000 to 100,000 clones in the sample; roughly 89% occur only once, and about 2.5% lies in the top ten. No patient escaped relapse after autologous stem cell transplantation, and brentuximab vedotin exposure varied. V usage is TRBV28 and J usage is TRBJ2-3; maybe TRBD1 (6 bases). This specimen consisted of peripheral blood mononuclear cells (PBMCs), obtained at baseline. The receptor comes from a human donor with classical Hodgkin lymphoma. CDR3 sequence: CASRHRVRPGGSQYF. CDR3 in DNA: TGTGCCAGCAGGCACAGGGTGAGACCAGGAGGATCGCAGTATTTT.